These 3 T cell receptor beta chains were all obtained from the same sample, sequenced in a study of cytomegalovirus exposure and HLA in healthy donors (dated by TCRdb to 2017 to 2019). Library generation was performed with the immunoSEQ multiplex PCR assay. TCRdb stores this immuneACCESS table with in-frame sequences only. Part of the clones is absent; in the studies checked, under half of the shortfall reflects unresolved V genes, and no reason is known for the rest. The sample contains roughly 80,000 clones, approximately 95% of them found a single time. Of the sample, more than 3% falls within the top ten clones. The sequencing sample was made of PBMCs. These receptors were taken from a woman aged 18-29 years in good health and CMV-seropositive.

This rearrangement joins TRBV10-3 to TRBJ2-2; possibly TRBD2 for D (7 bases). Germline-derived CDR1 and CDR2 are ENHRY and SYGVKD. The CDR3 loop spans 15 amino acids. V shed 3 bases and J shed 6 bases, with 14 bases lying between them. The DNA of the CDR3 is TGTGCCATCAGTGAATGGGGCGGGGGCGCCGGGGAGCTGTTTTTT. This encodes CAISEWGGGAGELFF.

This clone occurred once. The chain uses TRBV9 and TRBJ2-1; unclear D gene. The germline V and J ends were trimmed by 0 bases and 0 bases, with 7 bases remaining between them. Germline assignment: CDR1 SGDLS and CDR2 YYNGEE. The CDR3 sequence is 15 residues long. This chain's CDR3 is CASSVGGLSYNEQFF. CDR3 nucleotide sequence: TGTGCCAGCAGCGTAGGCGGCCTCTCCTACAATGAGCAGTTCTTC.

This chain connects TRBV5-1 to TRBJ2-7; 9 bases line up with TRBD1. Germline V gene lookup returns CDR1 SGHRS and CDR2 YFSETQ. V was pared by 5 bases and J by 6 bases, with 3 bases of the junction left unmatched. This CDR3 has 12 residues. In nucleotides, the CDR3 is TGCGCCAGCAGTTGGGGACAGGGCGAGCAGTACTTC. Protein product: CASSWGQGEQYF.